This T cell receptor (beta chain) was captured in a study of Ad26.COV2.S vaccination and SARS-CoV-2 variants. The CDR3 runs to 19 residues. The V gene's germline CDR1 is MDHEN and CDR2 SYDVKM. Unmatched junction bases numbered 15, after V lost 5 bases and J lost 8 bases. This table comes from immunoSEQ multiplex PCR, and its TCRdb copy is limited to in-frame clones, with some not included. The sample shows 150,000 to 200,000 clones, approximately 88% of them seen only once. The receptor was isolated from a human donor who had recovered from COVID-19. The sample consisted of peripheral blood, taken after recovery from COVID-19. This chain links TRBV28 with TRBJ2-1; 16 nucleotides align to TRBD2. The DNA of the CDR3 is TGTGCCAGCAGTGCGGGACTAGCGGGGGGGCCTGCTTATGACGATGAGCAGTTCTTC. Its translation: CASSAGLAGGPAYDDEQFF.